The next 23 T cell receptor beta chains were all read from a single sample in a study of PD-L1 blockade in urothelial cancer. Data came from immunoSEQ multiplex PCR; TCRdb stores just in-frame clones and leaves some out. The sample includes approximately 51,000 clones, roughly 86% of them seen just once. Here the sequenced sample was PBMCs, taken around atezolizumab (anti-PD-L1) treatment. These receptors came from a man aged 55 to 69 with urothelial cancer.

The J gene is TRBJ1-3, the V gene TRBV5-1; 7 nucleotides match TRBD1. CDR3 length: 15 amino acids. CDR1 is SGHRS and CDR2 is YFSETQ in the germline V gene. The V gene end was trimmed by 5 bases and the J gene end by 2 bases; junction bases not matched to a gene: 7. The CDR3 nucleotides are TGCGCCAGCAGGGATACAGGGGCCCCTGGAAACACCATATATTTT. Translation: CASRDTGAPGNTIYF.

The V call is TRBV29-1, the J call TRBJ1-2, with TRBD1 matching over 10 bases. The CDR3 consists of 15 residues. In germline, CDR1 is SQVTM, CDR2 ANQGSEA. V trimming: 6 bases; J trimming: 4 bases; junction bases outside the gene matches: 11. CDR3 protein: CSVWGGDRGFYGYTF. For the CDR3, the DNA is TGCAGCGTATGGGGGGGGGACAGGGGATTCTATGGCTACACCTTC. Combining the CDR3 with reference TRBV29-1 and TRBJ1-2 gives the whole variable domain SAVISQKPSRDICQRGTSLTIQCQVDSQVTMMFWYRQQPGQSLTLIATANQGSEATYESGFVIDKFPISRPNLTFSTLTVSNMSPEDSSIYLCSVWGGDRGFYGYTFGSGTRLTVV.

V and J are TRBV7-8 and TRBJ2-7; 10 bases are a match to TRBD1. V lost 5 bases, J lost 5 bases, and 9 bases stayed unmatched. CDR1 SGHVS and CDR2 FQNEAQ come from the germline V gene. The CDR3 is made up of 15 amino acids. CDR3 loop: CASSPTGTGAHEQYF. The CDR3 nucleotides read TGTGCCAGCAGCCCTACCGGGACAGGGGCCCACGAGCAGTACTTC. Looking up the rest from reference TRBV7-8 and TRBJ2-7 gives the full variable domain: GAGVSQSPRYKVAKRGQDVALRCDPISGHVSLFWYQQALGQGPEFLTYFQNEAQLDKSGLPSDRFFAERPEGSVSTLKIQRTQQEDSAVYLCASSPTGTGAHEQYFGPGTRLTVT.

This clone appeared a single time. V gene TRBV4-1 combines with J gene TRBJ2-2; 8 bases fit TRBD1. Trimming removed 1 base from V and 5 bases from J; junction bases left unmatched: 12. The germline CDR1 and CDR2 sequences are MGHRA and YSYEKL. CDR3 length: 18 amino acids. CDR3 sequence (DNA): TGCGCCAGCAGCCAAGGCCGGGACAGGCCTGAAGGGACCGGGGAGCTGTTTTTT. Translation gives CASSQGRDRPEGTGELFF.

The chain combines TRBV6-5 with TRBJ2-7, with D possibly matching TRBD1 (6 bases). CDR1 is MNHEY, CDR2 SVGAGI, per germline. The CDR3 is 14 amino acids. The V and J ends lost 7 bases and 2 bases respectively, with 15 bases between them. The CDR3: CASIPDRFPYEQYF. The CDR3 region has the DNA TGTGCCAGCATCCCCGACAGGTTCCCCTACGAGCAGTACTTC.

Only a few counts were recorded for this clone. CDR3 bases: TGTGCCTGGACCTTGGGGACAGTTTCCTACGAGCAGTACTTC. Encoded protein: CAWTLGTVSYEQYF. The gene calls are TRBV30 and TRBJ2-7; 7 bases are shared with TRBD1. Per germline, CDR1 GTSNPN and CDR2 SVGIG (reference sequence). The CDR3 consists of 14 residues. The trim removed 4 bases at V and 1 base at J, leaving 7 bases unmatched.

This clone was seen once. The chain recombines TRBV7-6 with TRBJ2-1; TRBD2 might be the D (6 bases). The germline V gene encodes CDR1 SGHVS and CDR2 FNYEAQ. Deletions cut 0 bases from V and 5 bases from J, with 11 bases between. The CDR3 runs 15 residues. The CDR3 spells CASSLALPGDNEQFF. The CDR3 region has the DNA TGTGCCAGCAGCTTAGCTCTTCCGGGAGACAATGAGCAGTTCTTC.

The DNA for the CDR3 is TGTGCCAGCAGCGTGGGACAGGGGTTTGGCTACACCTTC. It codes for CASSVGQGFGYTF. The V and J genes are TRBV5-6 and TRBJ1-2; 10 bases map to TRBD1. Trimming removed 4 bases from V and 7 bases from J; junction bases left unmatched: 4. This CDR3 is built from 13 residues. CDR1 SGHDT and CDR2 YYEEEE come from the germline V gene.

The chain has TRBV5-1 and TRBJ2-7; no clear D gene. Trimming pared 0 bases from V and 3 bases from J, leaving 7 bases between. The germline CDR1 and CDR2 sequences are SGHRS and YFSETQ. CDR3 length equals 13 residues. The CDR3 spells CASSLVSNYEQYF. CDR3 DNA sequence: TGCGCCAGCAGCTTGGTTTCCAACTACGAGCAGTACTTC.

The V call is TRBV27, the J call TRBJ1-2; 8 nucleotides line up with TRBD1. V lost 8 bases and J lost 4; bases outside the gene matches: 9. This CDR3 spans 14 amino acids. The V gene's germline CDR1 is MNHEY and CDR2 SMNVEV (reference sequence). The CDR3 sequence: CASSPGTGAYGYTF. The CDR3 DNA reads TGTGCCAGCTCACCCGGGACAGGCGCCTATGGCTACACCTTC.

V usage is TRBV5-6 and J usage is TRBJ1-1; TRBD1 might be the D (6 bases). The CDR3 has 16 residues. Trimming removed 4 bases at V and 0 bases at J, with 16 bases between. Germline V lookup: CDR1 SGHDT, CDR2 YYEEEE. The CDR3 reads CASSGRGARVNTEAFF. In nucleotides, the CDR3 is TGTGCCAGCAGCGGGCGGGGGGCGCGGGTGAACACTGAAGCTTTCTTT. Full variable domain (missing parts from reference TRBV5-6 and TRBJ1-1): DAGVTQSPTHLIKTRGQQVTLRCSPKSGHDTVSWYQQALGQGPQFIFQYYEEEERQRGNFPDRFSGHQFPNYSSELNVNALLLGDSALYLCASSGRGARVNTEAFFGQGTRLTVV.

In its sample, this clone was seen a few times. The V call is TRBV7-9, the J call TRBJ2-1, with D possibly TRBD2 on 5 matching bases. Germline V gene data show CDR1 as SEHNR and CDR2 as FQNEAQ (reference sequence). Trimming removed 7 bases from V and 15 bases from J, with 25 bases in between. CDR3 length: 14 residues. CDR3 in amino acids: CASTSLGPSSWVFF. The CDR3 region has the DNA TGTGCCAGCACCTCTCTGGGCCCTAGCAGTTGGGTGTTCTTC.

The rearrangement uses TRBV30 and TRBJ2-5; the match to TRBD1 covers 9 bases. This CDR3 is built from 15 residues. Trimming removed 3 bases from V and 7 bases from J; junction bases left unmatched: 12. The germline V gene has CDR1 GTSNPN and CDR2 SVGIG (reference sequence). In DNA form, the CDR3 reads TGTGCCTGGAGCACACGGACAGGGGCCTGGGGGACCCAGTACTTC. Its protein is CAWSTRTGAWGTQYF.

The chain employs TRBV5-1 and TRBJ2-1; 7 bases fit TRBD1. The V and J ends lost 0 bases and 4 bases, in that order; junction bases with no gene match: 10. This CDR3 is built from 17 residues. Germline V gene data show CDR1 as SGHRS and CDR2 as YFSETQ. CDR3 region: CASSLARDRRKYNEQFF. Written as DNA, the CDR3 is TGCGCCAGCAGCTTGGCCCGGGACAGAAGGAAATACAATGAGCAGTTCTTC. The full variable domain, its missing parts supplied by reference TRBV5-1 and TRBJ2-1, is KAGVTQTPRYLIKTRGQQVTLSCSPISGHRSVSWYQQTPGQGLQFLFEYFSETQRNKGNFPGRFSGRQFSNSRSEMNVSTLELGDSALYLCASSLARDRRKYNEQFFGPGTRLTVL.

The V and J genes are TRBV18 and TRBJ2-2, with 9 bases that match TRBD1. The CDR3 has 15 amino acids. Germline V gives CDR1 KGHSH, CDR2 LQKENI. After removal of 8 bases from V and 3 bases from J, the junction contained 7 bases not matched to a gene. This CDR3 reads CASRLGQGDTGELFF. The CDR3 DNA reads TGTGCCAGCAGATTGGGACAGGGAGACACCGGGGAGCTGTTTTTT.

A remark on this clone: The junction departs from the called germline gene at one end, perhaps through a read error. The V and J genes are TRBV7-2 and TRBJ2-3; D is uncertain. This CDR3 is 12 amino acids long. Germline V gene lookup returns CDR1 SGHTA and CDR2 FQGNSA. CDR3 DNA: TGTGCCAGCACCTTACACCGCCAGACGCAGTATTTT. This sequence encodes CASTLHRQTQYF.

The rearrangement uses TRBV5-4 and TRBJ1-2; no firm D call. Trimming left V 5 bases short and J 7 bases short, with 12 bases between. This CDR3 spans 12 amino acids. CDR1 SGHNT and CDR2 YYREEE come from the germline V gene (reference sequence). The CDR3: CASRVRDSGYTF. CDR3 in DNA: TGTGCCAGCAGGGTTAGAGATTCTGGCTACACCTTC.

V gene TRBV2 combines with J gene TRBJ2-7; D is unresolved. From germline, CDR1 is SNHLY and CDR2 FYNNEI. The CDR3 contains 12 residues. Trimming took off 11 bases at V and 0 bases at J, with 11 bases between the two ends. The CDR3 DNA sequence: TGTGCCGTCCGAACGGGCTCCTACGAGCAGTACTTC. It is translated as CAVRTGSYEQYF.

The chain links TRBV5-4 to TRBJ2-5; 10 bases are shared with TRBD2. This CDR3 has 14 amino acids. V lost 5 bases to trimming and J lost 6 bases; unmatched junction nucleotides: 7. Germline loops: CDR1 SGHNT, CDR2 YYREEE (reference sequence). The CDR3 here is CASSFPGLAQTQYF. The DNA of the CDR3 is TGTGCCAGCAGTTTTCCGGGACTAGCGCAGACCCAGTACTTC.

This rearrangement joins TRBV5-1 to TRBJ2-1, with 12 bases identical to TRBD2. CDR3 size: 15 residues. The V gene's germline CDR1 is SGHRS and CDR2 YFSETQ. V dropped 1 base and J dropped 7; count of bases not matched to a gene: 3. The CDR3 is CASSLTTSGSNEQFF. In DNA form, the CDR3 reads TGCGCCAGCAGCTTGACGACTAGCGGGAGTAATGAGCAGTTCTTC.

This rearrangement joins TRBV13 to TRBJ2-5; 7 nucleotides align to TRBD2. Germline V gene lookup returns CDR1 PRHDT and CDR2 FYEKMQ (reference sequence). V was clipped by 3 bases and J by 4 bases; unmatched bases: 2. The CDR3 has 13 amino acids. Here the CDR3 DNA reads TGTGCCAGCAGCTTGGGAGGGGCAGAGACCCAGTACTTC. Translated: CASSLGGAETQYF.

V usage is TRBV30 and J usage is TRBJ2-3, with 7 bases matching TRBD2. Trimming at V came to 2 bases and at J to 5 bases, leaving 7 bases not matched to a gene. The CDR3 sequence is 14 residues long. From germline, CDR1 is GTSNPN and CDR2 SVGIG (reference sequence). CDR3 in DNA: TGTGCCTGGAGTTACGGACTAGTGGGAGATACGCAGTATTTT. It codes for CAWSYGLVGDTQYF.

The chain recombines TRBV2 with TRBJ1-2; TRBD1 matches 8 bases. V shed 11 bases, J shed 4 bases, and the junction held 15 bases outside the gene matches. The CDR3 covers 15 residues. CDR1 is SNHLY, CDR2 FYNNEI, per germline. CDR3 amino acids: CARHPTGVESYGYTF. The CDR3 DNA sequence: TGTGCCCGACACCCGACAGGGGTCGAAAGCTATGGCTACACCTTC.